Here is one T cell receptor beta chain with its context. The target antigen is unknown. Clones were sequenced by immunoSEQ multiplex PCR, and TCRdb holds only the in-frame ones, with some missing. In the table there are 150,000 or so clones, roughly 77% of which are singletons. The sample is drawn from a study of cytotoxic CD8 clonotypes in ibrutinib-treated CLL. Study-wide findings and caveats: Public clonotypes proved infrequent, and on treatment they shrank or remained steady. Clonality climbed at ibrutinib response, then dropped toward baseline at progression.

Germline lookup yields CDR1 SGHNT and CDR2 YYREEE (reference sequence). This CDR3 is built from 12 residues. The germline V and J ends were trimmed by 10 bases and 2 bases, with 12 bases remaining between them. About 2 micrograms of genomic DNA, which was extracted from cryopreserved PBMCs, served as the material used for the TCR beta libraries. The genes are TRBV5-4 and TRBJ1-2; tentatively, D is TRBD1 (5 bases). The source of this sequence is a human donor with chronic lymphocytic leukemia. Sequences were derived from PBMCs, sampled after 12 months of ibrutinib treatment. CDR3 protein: CALAWGNYGYTF. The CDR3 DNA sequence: TGTGCCCTCGCTTGGGGGAACTATGGCTACACCTTC.